The source of this T cell receptor (beta chain) is a study of blood T cell repertoires in COVID-19. Background on the study: COVID-19 samples collected from the United States, Italy and Spain covered acute and convalescent phases. The cDNA or gDNA used as material had been derived from T cells, B-cell-depleted T cells, or PBMCs.

Under the authors' procedure: Estimated nucleated cell counts came from reference gene primer amplification. Here immunoSEQ multiplex PCR was the method, and the copy in TCRdb shows in-frame clones only, minus some. The V and J calls and clone size were taken over from that table, and D and trimming were inferred from the DNA. The sample includes just under 250,000 clones, approximately 86% seen only once; the top ten take around 2.8%. V shed 0 bases, J shed 0 bases, and the junction held 0 bases outside the gene matches. CDR3 size: 15 residues. Germline V lookup: CDR1 SGHDT, CDR2 YYEEEE. This clone was detected only once.

The chain combines TRBV5-6 with TRBJ2-7; the match to TRBD2 covers 10 bases. Specimen: peripheral blood. The TCR was taken from a woman younger than 45 who had recovered from COVID-19. CDR3 protein: CASSLERGGSYEQYF. As DNA, the CDR3 is TGTGCCAGCAGCTTGGAGCGGGGGGGCTCCTACGAGCAGTACTTC.